A selection of T cell receptor beta chains follows, all from one sample in a study of blood T cell repertoires in COVID-19. Some clones are missing from TCRdb's copy, which holds only in-frame ones; the method was immunoSEQ multiplex PCR. The sample includes about 140,000 clones, about 80% of them seen just once. The sample taken for sequencing was peripheral blood. The receptors were sampled from a woman in her fifties or sixties with acute or convalescent COVID-19. Both conserved end residues are part of each CDR3. Each record gives: D gene, V gene, J gene, clone size, CDR3 DNA, CDR3 protein. The D gene is left open where the match is weak. Clone size appears in some rows only: once, few, many, or a class for an expanded clone.

.	TRBV29-1	TRBJ2-7	once	TGCAGCGTTGAAGATCAGACGACAGGCTACGAGCAGTACTTC	CSVEDQTTGYEQYF
TRBD2	TRBV27	TRBJ2-1	.	TGTGCCAGCAGTTTAAAGGCGGGAGGGCCCCAGGTGAATGAGCAGTTCTTC	CASSLKAGGPQVNEQFF
.	TRBV7-2	TRBJ2-1	few	TGTGCCAGCAGCTTAGATACGGGATCTATGAGTGAGCAGTTCTTC	CASSLDTGSMSEQFF
.	TRBV7-2	TRBJ1-3	.	TGTGCCAGCAGCTGGGAAGGAGGGGCTGGAAACACCATATATTTT	CASSWEGGAGNTIYF
.	TRBV18	TRBJ2-1	once	TGTGCCAGCTCCCAGGGCGTCTCCTACAATGAGCAGTTCTTC	CASSQGVSYNEQFF
.	TRBV19	TRBJ2-7	once	TGTGCCAGTAGACTTAGAGGAGCGGCGAGCTCCTACGAGCAGTACTTC	CASRLRGAASSYEQYF
.	TRBV2	TRBJ2-5	.	TGTGCCAGCAAAAACAGGGCCGGACTGGAGACCCAGTACTTC	CASKNRAGLETQYF
TRBD1	TRBV7-3	TRBJ2-2	.	TGTGCCAGCGGTCCGAACCGGGACAGGGTAACAACCGGGGAGCTGTTTTTT	CASGPNRDRVTTGELFF
TRBD1	TRBV5-1	TRBJ2-3	.	TGCGCCAGCAGCTCCACGGGACAGAACACAGATACGCAGTATTTT	CASSSTGQNTDTQYF
TRBD1	TRBV27	TRBJ2-2	few	TGTGCCAGCACCAGGGGGTCCGTGCACACCGGGGAGCTGTTTTTT	CASTRGSVHTGELFF
.	TRBV19	TRBJ2-1	.	TGTGCCAGTAGTGCGGGGGAGGGGGGGCGGGGCTATTCCAATGAGCAGTTCTTC	CASSAGEGGRGYSNEQFF